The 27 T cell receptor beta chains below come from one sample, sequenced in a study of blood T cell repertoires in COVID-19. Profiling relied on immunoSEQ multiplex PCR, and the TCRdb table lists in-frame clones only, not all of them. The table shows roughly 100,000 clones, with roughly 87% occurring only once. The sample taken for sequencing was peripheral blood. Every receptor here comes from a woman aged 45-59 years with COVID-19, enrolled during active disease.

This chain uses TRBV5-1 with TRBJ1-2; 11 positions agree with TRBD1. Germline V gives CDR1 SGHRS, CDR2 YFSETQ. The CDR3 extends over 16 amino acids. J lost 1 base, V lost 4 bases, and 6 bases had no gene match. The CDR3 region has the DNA TGCGCCAGCAGCCGTGAGGGACAGGGGGGTAACTATGGCTACACCTTC. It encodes CASSREGQGGNYGYTF.

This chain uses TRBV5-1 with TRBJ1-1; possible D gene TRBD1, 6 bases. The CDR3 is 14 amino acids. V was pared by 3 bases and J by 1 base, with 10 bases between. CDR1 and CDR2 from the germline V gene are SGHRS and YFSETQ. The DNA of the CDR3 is TGCGCCAGCAGCTCCCCGGGACAGAACACTGAAGCTTTCTTT. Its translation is CASSSPGQNTEAFF.

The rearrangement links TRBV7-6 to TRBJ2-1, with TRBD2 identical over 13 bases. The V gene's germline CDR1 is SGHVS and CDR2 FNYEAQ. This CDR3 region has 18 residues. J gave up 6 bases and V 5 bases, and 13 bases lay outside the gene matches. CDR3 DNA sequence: TGTGCCAGCAGCCCACCGCCCCCACTAGCGGGGGGGCCCAATGAGCAGTTCTTC. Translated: CASSPPPPLAGGPNEQFF.

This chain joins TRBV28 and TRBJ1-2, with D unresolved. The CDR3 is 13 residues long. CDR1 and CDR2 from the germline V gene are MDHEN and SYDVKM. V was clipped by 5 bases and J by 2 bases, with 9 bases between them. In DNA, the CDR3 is TGTGCCAGCAGTCAACCTCAGAACTATGGCTACACCTTC. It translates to CASSQPQNYGYTF.

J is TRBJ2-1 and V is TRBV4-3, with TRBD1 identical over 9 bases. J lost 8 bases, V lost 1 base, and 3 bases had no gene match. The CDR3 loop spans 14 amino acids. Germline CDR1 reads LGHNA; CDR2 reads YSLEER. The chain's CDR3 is CASSQGDRVYEQFF. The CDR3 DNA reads TGCGCCAGCAGCCAAGGGGACAGGGTGTATGAGCAGTTCTTC.

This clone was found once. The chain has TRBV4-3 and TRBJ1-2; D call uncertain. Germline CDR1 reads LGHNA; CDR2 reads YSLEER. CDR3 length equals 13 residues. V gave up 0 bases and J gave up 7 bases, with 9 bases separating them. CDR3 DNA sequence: TGCGCCAGCAGCCAAGATCGGGGAATTGGCTACACCTTC. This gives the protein CASSQDRGIGYTF.

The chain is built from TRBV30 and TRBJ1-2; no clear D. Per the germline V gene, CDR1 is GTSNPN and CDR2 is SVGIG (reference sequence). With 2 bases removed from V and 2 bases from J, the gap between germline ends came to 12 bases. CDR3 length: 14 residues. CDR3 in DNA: TGTGCCTGGAGTCTCATGGGAGGGAACTATGGCTACACCTTC. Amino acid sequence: CAWSLMGGNYGYTF.

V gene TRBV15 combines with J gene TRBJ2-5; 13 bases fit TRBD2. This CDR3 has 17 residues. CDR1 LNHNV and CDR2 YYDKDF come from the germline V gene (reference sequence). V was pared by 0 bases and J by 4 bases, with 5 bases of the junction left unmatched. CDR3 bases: TGTGCCACCAGCAGAGATCCCGGGACTAGCGGGGTAGAGACCCAGTACTTC. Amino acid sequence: CATSRDPGTSGVETQYF.

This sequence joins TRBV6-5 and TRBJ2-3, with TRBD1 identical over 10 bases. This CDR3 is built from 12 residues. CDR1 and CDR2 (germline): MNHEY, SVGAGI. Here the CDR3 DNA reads TGTGGGACAGGGGGTAGCACAGATACGCAGTATTTT. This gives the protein CGTGGSTDTQYF.

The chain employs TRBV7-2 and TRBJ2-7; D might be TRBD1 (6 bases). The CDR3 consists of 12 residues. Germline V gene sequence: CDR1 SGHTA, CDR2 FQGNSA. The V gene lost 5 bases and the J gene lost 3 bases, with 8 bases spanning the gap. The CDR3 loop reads CASSTQGYEQYF. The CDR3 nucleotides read TGTGCCAGCAGCACACAGGGCTACGAGCAGTACTTC.

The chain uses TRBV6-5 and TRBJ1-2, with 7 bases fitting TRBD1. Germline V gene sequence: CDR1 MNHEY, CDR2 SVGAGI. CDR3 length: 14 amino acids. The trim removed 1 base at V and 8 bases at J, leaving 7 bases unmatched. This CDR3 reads CASSYFEGAEGYTF. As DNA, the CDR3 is TGTGCCAGCAGTTACTTTGAGGGGGCGGAAGGCTACACCTTC.

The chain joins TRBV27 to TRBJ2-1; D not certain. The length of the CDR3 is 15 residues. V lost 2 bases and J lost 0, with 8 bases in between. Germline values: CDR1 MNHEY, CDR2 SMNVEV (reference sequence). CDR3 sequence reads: CASSLGRPSYNEQFF. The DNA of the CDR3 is TGTGCCAGCAGTTTAGGGCGTCCCTCCTACAATGAGCAGTTCTTC.

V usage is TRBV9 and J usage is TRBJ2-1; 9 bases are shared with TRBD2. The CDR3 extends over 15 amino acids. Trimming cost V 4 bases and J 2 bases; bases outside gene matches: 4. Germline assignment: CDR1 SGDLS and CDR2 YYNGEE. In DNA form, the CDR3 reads TGTGCCAGCAGCTCGGGACTAGCTACCTACAATGAGCAGTTCTTC. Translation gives CASSSGLATYNEQFF.

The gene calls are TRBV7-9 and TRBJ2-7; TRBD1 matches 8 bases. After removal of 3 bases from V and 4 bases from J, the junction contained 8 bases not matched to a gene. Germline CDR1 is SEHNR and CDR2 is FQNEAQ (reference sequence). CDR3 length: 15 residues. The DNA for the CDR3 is TGTGCCAGCAGCTTTCAGGGGGCACCCCCTTACGAGCAGTACTTC. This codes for CASSFQGAPPYEQYF.

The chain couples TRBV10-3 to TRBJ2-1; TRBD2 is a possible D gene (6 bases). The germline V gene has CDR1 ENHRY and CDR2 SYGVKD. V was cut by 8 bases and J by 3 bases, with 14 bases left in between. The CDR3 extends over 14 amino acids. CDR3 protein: CAISPRGLYNEQFF. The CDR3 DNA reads TGTGCCATCTCTCCAAGGGGACTCTACAATGAGCAGTTCTTC.

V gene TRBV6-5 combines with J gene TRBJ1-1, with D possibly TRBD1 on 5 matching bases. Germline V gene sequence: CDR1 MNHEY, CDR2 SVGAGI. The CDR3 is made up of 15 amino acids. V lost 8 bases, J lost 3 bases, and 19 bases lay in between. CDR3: CASHLVAKGDTEAFF. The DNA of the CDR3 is TGTGCCAGCCACCTTGTGGCAAAAGGGGACACTGAAGCTTTCTTT.

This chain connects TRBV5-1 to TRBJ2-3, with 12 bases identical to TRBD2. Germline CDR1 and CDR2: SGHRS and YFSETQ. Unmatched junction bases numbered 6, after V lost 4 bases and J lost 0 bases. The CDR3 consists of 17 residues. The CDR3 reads CASSPRLAGASTDTQYF. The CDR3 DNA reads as TGCGCCAGCAGCCCCCGACTAGCGGGGGCTAGCACAGATACGCAGTATTTT. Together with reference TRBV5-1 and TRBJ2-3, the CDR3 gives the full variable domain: KAGVTQTPRYLIKTRGQQVTLSCSPISGHRSVSWYQQTPGQGLQFLFEYFSETQRNKGNFPGRFSGRQFSNSRSEMNVSTLELGDSALYLCASSPRLAGASTDTQYFGPGTRLTVL.

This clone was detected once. CDR3 amino acids: CASSNGQGGQQYF. The CDR3 DNA is TGTGCCAGCAGTAACGGACAGGGGGGGCAGCAGTACTTC. The rearrangement joins TRBV7-2 to TRBJ2-7, with 10 bases matching TRBD1. Looked up from germline, CDR1 is SGHTA and CDR2 is FQGNSA. The CDR3 spans 13 residues. V lost 6 bases, J lost 8 bases, and 7 bases stayed unmatched.

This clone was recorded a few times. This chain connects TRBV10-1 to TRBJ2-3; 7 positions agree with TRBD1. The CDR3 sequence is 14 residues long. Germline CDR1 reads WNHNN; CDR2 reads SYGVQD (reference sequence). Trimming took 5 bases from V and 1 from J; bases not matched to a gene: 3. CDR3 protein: CASSTGQGTDTQYF. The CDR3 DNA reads TGCGCCAGCAGTACCGGACAGGGCACAGATACGCAGTATTTT.

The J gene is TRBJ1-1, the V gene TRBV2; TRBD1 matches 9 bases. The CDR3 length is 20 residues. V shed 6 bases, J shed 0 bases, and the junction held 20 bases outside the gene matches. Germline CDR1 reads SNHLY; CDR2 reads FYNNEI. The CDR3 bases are TGTGCCAGCAGCATCACAAGGGACAGGGTGGGGGGTCTCATGAACACTGAAGCTTTCTTT. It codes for CASSITRDRVGGLMNTEAFF.

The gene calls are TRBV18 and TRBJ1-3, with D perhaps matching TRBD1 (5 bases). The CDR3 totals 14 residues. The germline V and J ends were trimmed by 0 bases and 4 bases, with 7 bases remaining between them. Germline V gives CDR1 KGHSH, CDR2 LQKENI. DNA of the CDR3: TGTGCCAGCTCACCACCGGGGCCAGGAAACACCATATATTTT. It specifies CASSPPGPGNTIYF.

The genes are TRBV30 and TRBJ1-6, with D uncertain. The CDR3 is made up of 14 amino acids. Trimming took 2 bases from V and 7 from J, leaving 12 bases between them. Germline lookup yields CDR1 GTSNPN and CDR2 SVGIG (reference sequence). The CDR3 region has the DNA TGTGCCTGGAGTCTAGGTATCGGGAATTCACCCCTCCACTTT. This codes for CAWSLGIGNSPLHF.

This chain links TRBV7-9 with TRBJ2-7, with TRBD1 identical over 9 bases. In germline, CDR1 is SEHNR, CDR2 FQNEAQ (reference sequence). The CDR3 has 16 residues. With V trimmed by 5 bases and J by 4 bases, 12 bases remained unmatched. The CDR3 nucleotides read TGTGCCAGCAGCCCCCCGGGACAGGGAGTGGATTACGAGCAGTACTTC. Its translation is CASSPPGQGVDYEQYF.

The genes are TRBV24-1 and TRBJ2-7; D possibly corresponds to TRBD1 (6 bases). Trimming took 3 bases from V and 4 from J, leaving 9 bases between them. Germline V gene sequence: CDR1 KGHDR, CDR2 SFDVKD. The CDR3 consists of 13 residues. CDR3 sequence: CATSDAQGYEQYF. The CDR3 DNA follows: TGTGCCACCAGTGATGCACAGGGTTACGAGCAGTACTTC.

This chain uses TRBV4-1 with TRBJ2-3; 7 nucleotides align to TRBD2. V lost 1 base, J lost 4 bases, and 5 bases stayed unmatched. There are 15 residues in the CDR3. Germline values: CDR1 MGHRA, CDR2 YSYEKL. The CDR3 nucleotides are TGCGCCAGCAGCCAAGTCGGGGGGTCCGCAGATACGCAGTATTTT. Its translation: CASSQVGGSADTQYF.

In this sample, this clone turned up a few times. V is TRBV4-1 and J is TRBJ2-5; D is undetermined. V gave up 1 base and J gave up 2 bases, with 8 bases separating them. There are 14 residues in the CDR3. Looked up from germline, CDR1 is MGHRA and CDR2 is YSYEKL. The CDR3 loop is CASSQVVIQETQYF. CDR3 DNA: TGCGCCAGCAGCCAAGTCGTAATTCAAGAGACCCAGTACTTC.

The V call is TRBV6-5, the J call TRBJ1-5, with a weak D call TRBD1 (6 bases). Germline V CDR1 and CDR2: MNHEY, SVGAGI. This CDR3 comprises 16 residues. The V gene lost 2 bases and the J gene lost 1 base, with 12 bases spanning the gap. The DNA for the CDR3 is TGTGCCAGCAGTTACACTTCAGGGGCAAGCAATCAGCCCCAGCATTTT. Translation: CASSYTSGASNQPQHF.